A selection of T cell receptor beta chains follows, all from one sample in a study of blood T cell repertoires in COVID-19. Method: immunoSEQ multiplex PCR; TCRdb's copy keeps in-frame clones and lacks some. The sample comprises 49,000 or so clones, over 75% of which are singletons, and over 25% rests with the top ten. Sequencing was performed on peripheral blood. Receptor source: a woman older than 75 with COVID-19, enrolled during active disease. The CDR3 runs from the conserved cysteine through the conserved F or W. Each record gives: CDR3 protein, CDR3 DNA, J gene, V gene, D gene, clone size. The D gene is left open where the match is weak. Clone size is stated in some rows and not others, as once, few, many or a class when expanded.

cdr3_aa: CASSPRGLGNEKLFF; cdr3_nt: TGTGCCAGCAGCCCCAGGGGGCTGGGTAATGAAAAACTGTTTTTT; j_call: TRBJ1-4; v_call: TRBV5-8; d_call: TRBD1; clone_size: .
cdr3_aa: CASSPTGVDEQYF; cdr3_nt: TGTGCCAGCTCACCGACAGGGGTAGACGAGCAGTACTTC; j_call: TRBJ2-7; v_call: TRBV18; d_call: TRBD1; clone_size: .
cdr3_aa: CASSFSGDTEQFF; cdr3_nt: TGTGCCAGCAGCTTTAGCGGGGATACTGAGCAGTTCTTC; j_call: TRBJ2-1; v_call: TRBV7-2; d_call: TRBD2; clone_size: .
cdr3_aa: CASSLSGTGYQPQHF; cdr3_nt: TGTGCCAGCAGCTTAAGTGGGACAGGCTATCAGCCCCAGCATTTT; j_call: TRBJ1-5; v_call: TRBV11-2; d_call: TRBD1; clone_size: .
cdr3_aa: CASSRTSGPYEQYF; cdr3_nt: TGTGCCAGCTCAAGGACTAGCGGGCCCTACGAGCAGTACTTC; j_call: TRBJ2-7; v_call: TRBV18; d_call: TRBD2; clone_size: .
cdr3_aa: CASSRDRGDEKLFF; cdr3_nt: TGCGCCAGCAGCCGGGACAGGGGGGATGAAAAACTGTTTTTT; j_call: TRBJ1-4; v_call: TRBV4-3; d_call: TRBD1; clone_size: .
cdr3_aa: CASSPRPGQGANIQYF; cdr3_nt: TGTGCCAGCAGCCCCCGACCCGGACAGGGGGCAAACATTCAGTACTTC; j_call: TRBJ2-4; v_call: TRBV5-4; d_call: TRBD1; clone_size: .
cdr3_aa: CASSLYDTNQYF; cdr3_nt: TGTGCCAGCAGCTTGTATGACACGAATCAGTACTTC; j_call: TRBJ2-4; v_call: TRBV5-8; d_call: .; clone_size: once
cdr3_aa: CASRATGRDEQYF; cdr3_nt: TGTGCCAGCAGGGCTACAGGGCGCGACGAGCAGTACTTC; j_call: TRBJ2-7; v_call: TRBV12-3/TRBV12-4; d_call: .; clone_size: .
cdr3_aa: CASSQELAGGNNEQFF; cdr3_nt: TGCGCCAGCAGCCAAGAGTTAGCGGGAGGAAACAATGAGCAGTTCTTC; j_call: TRBJ2-1; v_call: TRBV4-3; d_call: TRBD2; clone_size: .
cdr3_aa: CASSLEEGTRYTF; cdr3_nt: TGTGCCAGCAGCTTAGAAGAGGGCACTCGGTACACCTTC; j_call: TRBJ1-2; v_call: TRBV7-3; d_call: .; clone_size: once
cdr3_aa: CASSLDGQVLNYGYTF; cdr3_nt: TGCGCCAGCAGCTTGGACGGACAGGTCCTTAACTATGGCTACACCTTC; j_call: TRBJ1-2; v_call: TRBV5-1; d_call: TRBD1; clone_size: .
cdr3_aa: CASSSERWNEQFF; cdr3_nt: TGTGCCAGCAGCTCAGAGCGATGGAATGAGCAGTTCTTC; j_call: TRBJ2-1; v_call: TRBV7-3; d_call: .; clone_size: .
cdr3_aa: CASSFGQGYGNQPQHF; cdr3_nt: TGTGCCAGCAGCTTCGGACAGGGATACGGCAATCAGCCCCAGCATTTT; j_call: TRBJ1-5; v_call: TRBV7-9; d_call: TRBD1; clone_size: .
cdr3_aa: CASSALGTGVHGYTF; cdr3_nt: TGTGCCAGCAGTGCGCTTGGGACAGGGGTCCATGGCTACACCTTC; j_call: TRBJ1-2; v_call: TRBV28; d_call: TRBD1; clone_size: .
cdr3_aa: CAGGVRDYNSPLHF; cdr3_nt: TGCGCCGGAGGCGTCCGCGATTATAATTCACCCCTCCACTTT; j_call: TRBJ1-6; v_call: TRBV10-1; d_call: .; clone_size: .
cdr3_aa: CASSLTGVAGGTSYEQYF; cdr3_nt: TGTGCCAGCAGCTTAACGGGGGTAGCGGGAGGGACCTCCTACGAGCAGTACTTC; j_call: TRBJ2-7; v_call: TRBV7-3; d_call: TRBD2; clone_size: .
cdr3_aa: CAISEVRGEQFF; cdr3_nt: TGTGCCATCAGTGAAGTTAGAGGGGAGCAGTTCTTC; j_call: TRBJ2-1; v_call: TRBV10-3; d_call: .; clone_size: .
cdr3_aa: CASIPGQATYEQYF; cdr3_nt: TGCGCCAGCATTCCGGGACAGGCTACCTACGAGCAGTACTTC; j_call: TRBJ2-7; v_call: TRBV10-1; d_call: TRBD1; clone_size: .
cdr3_aa: CAISEPAGLAAGTDTQYF; cdr3_nt: TGTGCCATCAGTGAGCCGGCGGGACTAGCCGCGGGCACAGATACGCAGTATTTT; j_call: TRBJ2-3; v_call: TRBV10-3; d_call: TRBD2; clone_size: .
cdr3_aa: CASSQRTGSYEQYF; cdr3_nt: TGTGCCAGCAGTCAGCGGACAGGGTCCTACGAGCAGTACTTC; j_call: TRBJ2-7; v_call: TRBV28; d_call: TRBD1; clone_size: .
cdr3_aa: CATSDTTGTGSTGELFF; cdr3_nt: TGTGCCACCAGTGATACGACCGGGACAGGATCCACCGGGGAGCTGTTTTTT; j_call: TRBJ2-2; v_call: TRBV24-1; d_call: TRBD1; clone_size: .
cdr3_aa: CASSRTDPINPNYGYTF; cdr3_nt: TGTGCCAGCAGCCGGACAGACCCCATAAACCCTAACTATGGCTACACCTTC; j_call: TRBJ1-2; v_call: TRBV6-2/TRBV6-3; d_call: .; clone_size: .
cdr3_aa: CASSADRNTEAFF; cdr3_nt: TGTGCCAGCAGCGCGGACAGGAACACTGAAGCTTTCTTT; j_call: TRBJ1-1; v_call: TRBV5-4; d_call: .; clone_size: .
cdr3_aa: CATSSPGGPDTQYF; cdr3_nt: TGTGCCACCAGCTCTCCCGGGGGGCCAGATACGCAGTATTTT; j_call: TRBJ2-3; v_call: TRBV15; d_call: .; clone_size: .
cdr3_aa: CASSPFSGNGAYGYTF; cdr3_nt: TGCGCCAGCAGTCCGTTTTCAGGGAACGGAGCCTATGGCTACACCTTC; j_call: TRBJ1-2; v_call: TRBV5-1; d_call: .; clone_size: .